This paragraph reports one T cell receptor beta chain. V gave up 3 bases and J gave up 4 bases, with 18 bases separating them. The CDR3 contains 17 residues. Germline V lookup: CDR1 MGHRA, CDR2 YSYEKL. TCRdb keeps only in-frame clones here, not all; method: immunoSEQ multiplex PCR. The sample has some 240,000 clones, 87% seen once. This specimen comes from a study of blood T cell repertoires in COVID-19. What was sequenced was peripheral blood. The clonotype comes from a man aged 55 to 70 who had recovered from COVID-19. The genes are TRBV4-1 and TRBJ1-4; the D gene is possibly TRBD1 (6 bases). CDR3 in DNA: TGCGCCAGCAGCCAGGCCTCCGGGACAACGTATAATGAAAAACTGTTTTTT. Translated, it gives CASSQASGTTYNEKLFF.